The T cell receptor beta chain under discussion was sequenced for a study of cytomegalovirus exposure and HLA in healthy donors. CDR3 length: 16 amino acids. V gave up 2 bases and J gave up 1 base; unmatched junction bases: 5. Germline CDR1 reads MNHEY; CDR2 reads SVGAGI. The primer mix had 60 Vbeta and 13 Jbeta primers. Assay used: immunoSEQ multiplex PCR; TCRdb lists only in-frame clones, some missing. Found here are about 75,000 clones; the top ten clones hold 2.7%. The sequencing input was PBMCs. The receptor comes from a man in his forties in good health and CMV-seronegative. This chain joins TRBV6-5 and TRBJ2-7; 10 bases line up with TRBD1. CDR3 sequence (DNA): TGTGCCAGCAGTTACCCCGGACAGGGGGAGTCCTACGAGCAGTACTTC. This encodes CASSYPGQGESYEQYF.